This T cell receptor (beta chain) was sequenced during a study of OX40 agonist ivuxolimab in advanced cancers. Looking at the study overall: Ivuxolimab was an agonistic, fully human IgG2 monoclonal antibody directed against OX40 (CD134), a costimulatory receptor. Intravenous ivuxolimab was administered to patients every 2 weeks at six dose levels: 0.01, 0.1, 0.3, 1.5, 3 and 10 mg/kg. Of the roughly 54 dose-escalation patients, hepatocellular carcinoma was present in about 20, melanoma in approximately 15, renal cell carcinoma in 9 and head and neck cancer in 9. A male proportion of 82.7% and a mean age of about 60 years, ranging from about 20 to 79, were recorded for the dose-escalation cohort. Prior anti-PD-1, anti-PD-L1 or anti-CTLA-4 therapy was permitted, and checkpoint inhibitors had been received by 40% to 50% of dose-escalation patients. Three dose-escalation patients achieved partial responses, one with hepatocellular carcinoma and two with cutaneous melanoma. The point of sequencing TCRbeta in the periphery was to test whether ivuxolimab changed TCR sequence diversity and drove clonal T-cell expansion. The paper reports the monotherapy dose-escalation portion (N of about 52 patients) of the phase I ivuxolimab trial.

Here is what the overall study found, with its caveats: The antigen specificity of the peripheral T cells that underwent clonal expansion was not determined. Low levels of normalized T-cell clonal expansion were also shown by some nonresponding patients. At doses from 0.1 to 3.0 mg/kg, clonal expansion was seen in both CD4+ and CD8+ blood T cells between baseline and week 6. On average, CD8+ T cells showed more expanded clones than CD4+ T cells after ivuxolimab. In partial responders in the 0.1-3.0 mg/kg groups, normalized peripheral clonal expansion was found to be among the lowest, especially among CD8+ T cells.

Genomic DNA was extracted from sorted cells for sequencing of the TCRbeta CDR3 region. The immunoSEQ Assay was used for sequencing of TCRbeta CDR3 regions. TCRdb took this table from immuneACCESS and kept in-frame rearrangements with V and J called. Such tables lack part of the clones; where checked against another copy, unresolved V genes explain under half of the gap, and the rest is unexplained. The sample table shows about 69,000 clones, and 87% are seen once. The ten largest clonotypes hold 2.5% to 3% of the sample. The trial excluded patients who had a history of autoimmune disease or who were on systemic immunosuppression. Peripheral blood for TCR sequencing was collected from all dose cohorts at baseline, on cycle 4 day 1, and on cycle 7 day 1. Samples came from an open-label, multicenter, first-in-human phase I dose-escalation trial of ivuxolimab. Adults with locally advanced or metastatic melanoma, renal cell carcinoma, hepatocellular carcinoma or head and neck squamous cell carcinoma were enrolled in the trial. CD4+ and CD8+ T cells were sorted separately from peripheral blood before TCR sequencing.

Including the terminal cysteine and phenylalanine, the CDR3 comprises 16 residues. CDR3 DNA only is kept here, 48 bases in frame from base 1. From the germline V gene, CDR1 is MDHEN and CDR2 is SYDVKM. Unmatched junction bases come to 13, with V trimmed by 7 bases and J by 6 bases. Turning to this clone: Its specific antigen is unknown. Qualities for individual bases were not recorded, and no much larger clone is one base off.

Sequencing used CD4+ or CD8+ T cells sorted from blood, obtained in a trial of the OX40 agonist ivuxolimab. This sequence originates from an adult with an advanced solid tumor such as melanoma, head and neck, liver or kidney cancer. Recombination joined TRBV28 with TRBJ2-1; 9 middle bases align to TRBD2. The CDR3 corresponds to CASISASHSGSNEQFF. The sequenced DNA: TGTGCCAGCATTTCCGCCTCTCATAGCGGGAGCAATGAGCAGTTCTTC. This CDR3, with the reference TRBV28 and TRBJ2-1 proteins standing in past its ends, gives the full variable domain DVKVTQSSRYLVKRTGEKVFLECVQDMDHENMFWYRQDPGLGLRLIYFSYDVKMKEKGDIPEGYSVSREKKERFSLILESASTNQTSMYLCASISASHSGSNEQFFGPGTRLTVL.